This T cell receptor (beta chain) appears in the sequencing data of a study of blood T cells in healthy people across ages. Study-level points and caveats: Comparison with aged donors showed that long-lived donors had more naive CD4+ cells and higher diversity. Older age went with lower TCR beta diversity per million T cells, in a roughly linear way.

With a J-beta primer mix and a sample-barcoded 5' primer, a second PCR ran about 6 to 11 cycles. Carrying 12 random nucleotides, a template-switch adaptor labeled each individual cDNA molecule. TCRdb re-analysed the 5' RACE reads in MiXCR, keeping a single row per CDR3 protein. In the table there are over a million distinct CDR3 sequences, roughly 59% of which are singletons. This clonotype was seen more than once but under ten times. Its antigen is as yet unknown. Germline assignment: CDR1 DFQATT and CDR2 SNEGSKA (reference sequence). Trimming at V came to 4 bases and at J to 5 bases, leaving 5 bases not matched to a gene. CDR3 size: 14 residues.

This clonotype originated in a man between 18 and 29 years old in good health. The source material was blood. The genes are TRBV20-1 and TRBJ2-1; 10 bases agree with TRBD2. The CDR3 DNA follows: TGCAGTGCTAAAATAGCGGGGGGCCACAATGAGCAGTTCTTC. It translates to CSAKIAGGHNEQFF.